The rows below give T cell receptor beta chains drawn from one sample of a study of CD8 T cells in ankylosing spondylitis. TCRdb used MiXCR to reprocess the 5' RACE reads, holding one entry per CDR3 protein. The sample shows 210,000 or so distinct CDR3 sequences, 7.5% to 9.5% of them seen only once. The sequenced material came from blood, either unsorted or a sorted T cell fraction (not recorded which). The receptors derive from a female donor with ankylosing spondylitis or in good health (not recorded which). Both conserved end residues are trimmed from each CDR3.

J	V	CDR3
TRBJ2-7	TRBV28	ASSTQVEQY
TRBJ2-7	TRBV7-2	ASSLAGQGAREQY
TRBJ2-3	TRBV20-1	SVITSGTDTQY
TRBJ1-5	TRBV6-2/TRBV6-3	ASSPGDNQPQH
TRBJ1-1	TRBV5-1	ASSLQGGNTEAF
TRBJ1-1	TRBV29-1	SVRRGRNTEAF
TRBJ2-1	TRBV5-1	ASSLSPGNHEQF
TRBJ2-7	TRBV7-9	ASSPPERELGYEQY
TRBJ2-7	TRBV20-1	SARPRAQGEQY
TRBJ2-7	TRBV20-1	SARDKFAQAYEQY
TRBJ2-7	TRBV20-1	SARGGRRYEQY
TRBJ1-2	TRBV27	ASSIAQGYGYT
TRBJ2-1	TRBV20-1	SAPRAGGPGNEQF
TRBJ2-5	TRBV5-1	ASSLGPLSGLAGVETQY
TRBJ2-1	TRBV29-1	SDVWSSTPTYNEQF
TRBJ1-1	TRBV6-2/TRBV6-3	ASRDSNTEAF
TRBJ2-3	TRBV2	ASSELAGARDTQY
TRBJ2-3	TRBV2	ASSPGQHNNTQY
TRBJ2-1	TRBV29-1	SVVRENYNEQF
TRBJ1-2	TRBV7-6	ASSAAGRQGIYGYT
TRBJ1-4	TRBV20-1	SAPVNEKLF
TRBJ2-1	TRBV20-1	SARQSSSYNEQF
TRBJ2-2	TRBV6-6	ASRTSGELF
TRBJ2-7	TRBV5-1	ASSLGSGPYEQY
TRBJ2-3	TRBV29-1	SGRGADTQY
TRBJ2-7	TRBV6-2/TRBV6-3	ASSYVYYEQY
TRBJ2-3	TRBV6-5	ASSYGVAVGTDTQY
TRBJ2-3	TRBV6-2/TRBV6-3	ASSPGGGTDTQY
TRBJ2-5	TRBV12-3/TRBV12-4	TSSFAPGGGDLQETQY
TRBJ2-4	TRBV7-2	ASSPGFKNIQY
TRBJ2-5	TRBV20-1	SASRLAGETQY
TRBJ2-1	TRBV5-1	ASSMGGTSGYNEQF
TRBJ2-6	TRBV20-1	SARDDSGANVLT
TRBJ2-1	TRBV6-4	ASSGLAGVGEQF
TRBJ2-1	TRBV7-2	ASRPAQVLGWF
TRBJ2-1	TRBV11-2	ASSFLAGAGYNEQF